This TCR beta chain was retrieved from a study of CD8+CD57+ T cells in acquired aplastic anemia. From germline, CDR1 is SEHNR and CDR2 FQNEAQ (reference sequence). The CDR3 covers 15 residues. V gave up 5 bases and J gave up 6 bases, with 16 bases separating them. CDR3 and TCR beta VDJ profiling relied on genomic DNA as the template. TCRdb reanalysed the reads using MiXCR and keeps one entry per CDR3 protein. Of 150,000 to 200,000 distinct CDR3 sequences in the sample, around 40% were seen once. The sequenced sample consisted of sorted CD4+, CD8+, or CD8+CD57+ T cells (not recorded which) from PBMCs. The origin of this receptor is a human donor in good health. The V call is TRBV7-9, the J call TRBJ1-4; D is perhaps TRBD1 (5 bases). CDR3 nucleotides: TGTGCCAGCAGCAACTACGGGACTAAGGATGAAAAACTGTTTTTT. Translated, it gives CASSNYGTKDEKLFF.